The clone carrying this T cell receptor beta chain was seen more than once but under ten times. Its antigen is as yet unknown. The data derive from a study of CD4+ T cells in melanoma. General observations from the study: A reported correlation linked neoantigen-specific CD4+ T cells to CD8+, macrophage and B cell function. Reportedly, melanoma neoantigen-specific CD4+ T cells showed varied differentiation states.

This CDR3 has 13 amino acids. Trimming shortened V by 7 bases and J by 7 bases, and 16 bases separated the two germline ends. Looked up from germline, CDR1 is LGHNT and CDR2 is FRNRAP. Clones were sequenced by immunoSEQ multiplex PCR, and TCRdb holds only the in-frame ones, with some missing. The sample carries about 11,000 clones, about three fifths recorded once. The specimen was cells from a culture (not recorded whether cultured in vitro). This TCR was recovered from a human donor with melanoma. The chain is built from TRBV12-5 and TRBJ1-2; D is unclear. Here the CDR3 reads CASAPIEVGGYTF. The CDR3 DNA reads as TGTGCTAGTGCCCCGATAGAGGTTGGTGGCTACACCTTC.